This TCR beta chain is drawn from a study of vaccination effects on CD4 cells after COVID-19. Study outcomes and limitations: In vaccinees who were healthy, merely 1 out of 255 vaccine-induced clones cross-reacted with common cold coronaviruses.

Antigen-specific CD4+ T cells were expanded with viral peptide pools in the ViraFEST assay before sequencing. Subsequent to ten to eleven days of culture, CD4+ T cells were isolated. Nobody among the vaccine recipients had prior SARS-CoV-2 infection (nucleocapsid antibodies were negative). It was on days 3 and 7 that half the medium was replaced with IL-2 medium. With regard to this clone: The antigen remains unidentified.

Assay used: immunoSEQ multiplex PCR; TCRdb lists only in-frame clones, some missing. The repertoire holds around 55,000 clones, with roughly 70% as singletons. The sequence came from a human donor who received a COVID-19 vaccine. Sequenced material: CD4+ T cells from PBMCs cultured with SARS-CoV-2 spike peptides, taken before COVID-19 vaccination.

CDR3 coding DNA: TGCGCCAGCAGCGAGACAGTGAAGAACACTGAAGCTTTCTTT. Translated, it gives CASSETVKNTEAFF. The chain carries TRBV5-1 and TRBJ1-1; D is perhaps TRBD1 (5 bases). Germline assignment: CDR1 SGHRS and CDR2 YFSETQ. Trimming removed 4 bases at V and 1 base at J, with 11 bases between. There are 14 residues in the CDR3.